This TCR beta chain was sequenced in a study of blood T cell repertoires in COVID-19. Study context: COVID-19 samples from acute and convalescent phases originated in the United States, Italy and Spain.

The data were produced by immunoSEQ multiplex PCR, yet TCRdb's version contains in-frame clones alone and is incomplete. The sample carries roughly 100,000 clones, 70% to 80% recorded once. The CDR3 is made up of 18 amino acids. Looked up from germline, CDR1 is SNHLY and CDR2 is FYNNEI. The junction had 19 bases not matched to a gene; V was cut back by 6 bases and J by 2 bases. This clonotype was sampled from a man aged 55 to 70 with active or convalescent COVID-19. Sample: peripheral blood. The J gene is TRBJ2-7, the V gene TRBV2, with 7 bases lining up with TRBD1. Written as DNA, the CDR3 is TGTGCCAGCAGGGCAGGGGGTTTCGTGACGGGATTAGCCTACGAGCAGTACTTC. This encodes CASRAGGFVTGLAYEQYF.